The 10 T cell receptor beta chains below were found in one sample sequenced in a study of T cells in Graves' hyperthyroidism and ophthalmopathy. There were TCR beta CDR3 regions amplified from RNA transcripts. Carried out on the TCR CDR3, a first-round RT-PCR used the HTBI primer set. TCRdb fed the multiplex PCR reads into MiXCR, producing one record per CDR3 protein. The table records around 490,000 distinct CDR3 sequences, roughly 21% of them present only once. The specimen sequenced was blood. Receptors originate from a man aged 35-49 years with Graves' ophthalmopathy.

This clonotype has more than one count but fewer than ten. This chain uses TRBV9 with TRBJ2-3, with D uncertain. The CDR3 covers 15 residues. The V and J ends lost 2 bases and 2 bases respectively, with 12 bases between them. CDR1 and CDR2 from the germline V gene are SGDLS and YYNGEE. The CDR3 loop is CASSVIGSITDTQYF. CDR3 DNA sequence: TGTGCCAGCAGCGTGATCGGCTCCATCACAGATACGCAGTATTTT.

The gene calls are TRBV5-1 and TRBJ2-7; TRBD1 matches at 7 bases. With V trimmed by 0 bases and J by 1 base, 16 bases remained unmatched. CDR1 and CDR2 (germline): SGHRS, YFSETQ. The CDR3 loop spans 19 amino acids. Here the CDR3 reads CASSLVPTVSGTDSYEQYF. CDR3 sequence (DNA): TGCGCCAGCAGCTTGGTCCCCACGGTCTCCGGGACAGATTCCTACGAGCAGTACTTC.

This chain connects TRBV19 to TRBJ1-2; 7 bases agree with TRBD1. From germline, CDR1 is LNHDA and CDR2 SQIVND (reference sequence). The CDR3 has 13 residues. Unmatched junction bases numbered 7, after V lost 5 bases and J lost 7 bases. The CDR3 sequence: CASSPGQDCGYTF. For the CDR3, the DNA is TGTGCCAGTAGTCCAGGACAGGACTGTGGCTACACCTTC.

The chain is built from TRBV12-3 or TRBV12-4 and TRBJ2-5; TRBD2 matches at 10 bases. The junction had 5 bases not matched to a gene; V was cut back by 4 bases and J by 3 bases. The CDR3 covers 15 residues. CDR3 nucleotides: TGTGCCAGCAGTTCGACTAGCGGGTCAGAAGAGACCCAGTACTTC. Its protein product is CASSSTSGSEETQYF.

The chain joins TRBV19 to TRBJ2-1, with 11 positions matching TRBD2. CDR1 and CDR2 (germline): LNHDA, SQIVND (reference sequence). This CDR3 is 15 amino acids long. With 5 bases clipped from V and 13 bases from J, the junction kept 13 bases outside the gene matches. CDR3 residues: CASSLTSGGVRGQFF. DNA for the CDR3: TGTGCCAGTAGTCTAACTAGCGGGGGAGTCAGGGGTCAGTTCTTC.

V gene TRBV20-1 combines with J gene TRBJ2-3; possible D gene TRBD1, 6 bases. The CDR3 consists of 13 residues. Germline-derived CDR1 and CDR2 are DFQATT and SNEGSKA (reference sequence). Trimming stripped 2 bases from V and 2 bases from J, with 8 bases between. The CDR3 loop reads CSARNRATDTQYF. The CDR3 region has the DNA TGCAGTGCTAGAAACAGGGCCACAGATACGCAGTATTTT.

This clonotype was detected many times. CDR3 sequence (DNA): TGTGCCAGCAGTGTGGGGGTGCGCACAGATACGCAGTATTTT. Translating it yields CASSVGVRTDTQYF. The chain is built from TRBV28 and TRBJ2-3, with D perhaps being TRBD1 or TRBD2 (5 bases each). Trimming pared 5 bases from V and 1 base from J, leaving 10 bases between. CDR1 MDHEN and CDR2 SYDVKM come from the germline V gene. This CDR3 has 14 residues.

This clonotype occurred a few times. The rearrangement joins TRBV19 to TRBJ1-5; D is ambiguous. In germline, CDR1 is LNHDA, CDR2 SQIVND (reference sequence). The V gene lost 6 bases and the J gene lost 2 bases, with 11 bases spanning the gap. This CDR3 has 14 amino acids. CDR3 in DNA: TGTGCCAGTAGACGGCGTCGAGGCAATCAGCCCCAGCATTTT. Amino acids: CASRRRRGNQPQHF.

The chain has TRBV5-6 and TRBJ2-1; the D gene is possibly TRBD2 (6 bases). The CDR3 covers 13 residues. V was cut by 0 bases and J by 10 bases, with 11 bases left in between. CDR1 is SGHDT, CDR2 YYEEEE, per germline. In DNA, the CDR3 is TGTGCCAGCAGCTTGGTAGCGGAACGAGAGCAGTTCTTC. Translating gives CASSLVAEREQFF.

The V and J genes are TRBV4-1 and TRBJ2-1; weak D call: TRBD1 (6 bases). Per germline, CDR1 MGHRA and CDR2 YSYEKL. Trimming took off 1 base at V and 7 bases at J, with 11 bases between the two ends. CDR3 length: 14 amino acids. The CDR3 spells CASSQGDTKNEQFF. CDR3 nucleotide sequence: TGCGCCAGCAGCCAAGGGGACACTAAAAATGAGCAGTTCTTC.